Shown below are 8 T cell receptor beta chains from a single sample sequenced in a study of T-cell reconstitution after alpha-beta-depleted transplantation in children (dated by TCRdb to the mid-2010s). Findings and caveats that apply to the study as a whole: The frequencies of hyperexpanded clones fell over the following months, and after one year, T-cell counts and TCRbeta diversity were mostly attributed to newly produced T cells.

Preparation of the library involved PCR. The listed sequencing device is Illumina HiSeq 2500. TCR library preparation used molecular barcoding, with unique molecular identifiers applied to normalize quantification of the TCRbeta repertoire. TCRdb cleaned the public reads at Q25 with fastp, built clones with MiXCR and kept in-frame beta chains. Under each unique CDR3 protein, matching rows form one entry showing the most common genes and DNA. This sample lists 330,000 or so distinct CDR3 sequences; less than 9.5% were detected once. 9.1% of the sample goes to the ten largest clones. The antigens of these receptors remain unknown. This specimen's treatment or condition label, interpreted: allogeneic hematopoietic cell transplantation with graft depleted of TCRalphabeta T cells and CD19 B cells. This specimen consisted of peripheral blood, obtained 360 days after TCRalphabeta/CD19-depleted stem cell transplant. These receptors all come from a female patient between 2 and 10 years old who had a stem cell transplant for Fanconi anemia, so the T cells may come from the graft donor.

This clonotype was seen a few times. The chain joins TRBV28 to TRBJ1-6; tentative D call: TRBD1 (6 bases). The CDR3 consists of 16 residues. With 4 bases removed from V and 7 bases from J, the gap between germline ends came to 17 bases. Looked up from germline, CDR1 is MDHEN and CDR2 is SYDVKM. The CDR3 sequence is CASSSSGRGDNSPLHF. The CDR3 DNA sequence: TGTGCCAGCAGTTCCTCCGGCAGGGGAGACAATTCACCCCTCCACTTT.

This clonotype was seen at least ten times. The chain links TRBV7-6 to TRBJ2-2; TRBD2 matches at 9 bases. V was pared by 1 base and J by 1 base, with 1 base of the junction left unmatched. CDR1 SGHVS and CDR2 FNYEAQ come from the germline V gene. The CDR3 has 16 residues. In DNA form, the CDR3 reads TGTGCCAGCAGCTTAGGACTAGCGGTGAACACCGGGGAGCTGTTTTTT. Protein sequence: CASSLGLAVNTGELFF.

This clonotype was observed at least ten times. The junction differs from germline at one of its ends, possibly a read error. The chain recombines TRBV5-1 with TRBJ1-5, with TRBD1 matching over 11 bases. CDR3 length: 14 residues. Germline V gene lookup returns CDR1 SGHRS and CDR2 YFSETQ. CDR3 in DNA: TGTGCCAGCAGTCTGGGGACAGGGGGTCAGCCCCAGCATTTT. Its translation is CASSLGTGGQPQHF. The whole variable domain, filled in from reference TRBV5-1 and TRBJ1-5, reads KAGVTQTPRYLIKTRGQQVTLSCSPISGHRSVSWYQQTPGQGLQFLFEYFSETQRNKGNFPGRFSGRQFSNSRSEMNVSTLELGDSALYLCASSLGTGGQPQHFGDGTRLSIL.

This clonotype has a count of ten or more. This chain uses TRBV5-1 with TRBJ2-7; 9 nucleotides agree with TRBD1. The trim removed 4 bases at V and 2 bases at J, leaving 13 bases unmatched. CDR1 SGHRS and CDR2 YFSETQ come from the germline V gene. The CDR3 length is 17 residues. The CDR3 loop reads CASSNMVGQGSPYEQYF. CDR3 DNA sequence: TGCGCCAGCAGCAACATGGTGGGACAGGGCTCCCCCTACGAGCAGTACTTC.

This clonotype was counted many times. The chain recombines TRBV10-3 with TRBJ2-2; a possible D gene is TRBD2 (6 bases). Germline V gene lookup returns CDR1 ENHRY and CDR2 SYGVKD. The germline V and J ends were trimmed by 7 bases and 2 bases, with 11 bases remaining between them. The CDR3 length is 14 residues. The CDR3 nucleotides read TGTGCCATCAACGGGGGTTATAACACCGGGGAGCTGTTTTTT. Protein sequence: CAINGGYNTGELFF.

In this sample, this clonotype turned up once. The gene calls are TRBV19 and TRBJ2-7; D not resolved. Germline assignment: CDR1 LNHDA and CDR2 SQIVND (reference sequence). The CDR3 sequence is 13 residues long. The V end was cut by 1 base, the J end by 2 bases, with 6 bases between. CDR3 in amino acids: CASSIGLTYEQYF. DNA of the CDR3: TGTGCCAGTAGTATAGGACTTACCTACGAGCAGTACTTC.

This clonotype was seen more than once but under ten times. This chain joins TRBV7-9 and TRBJ1-2; D might be TRBD1 (6 bases). V was trimmed by 1 base and J by 2 bases, leaving 14 bases between them. CDR3 size: 16 residues. Germline V gives CDR1 SEHNR, CDR2 FQNEAQ (reference sequence). The CDR3 protein is CASSLGVGQTNYGYTF. CDR3 nucleotide sequence: TGTGCCAGCAGCTTAGGGGTCGGACAGACCAACTATGGCTACACCTTC.

This clonotype has only a few counts. The rearrangement uses TRBV5-1 and TRBJ2-3; 7 bases fit TRBD1. The V gene end was trimmed by 7 bases and the J gene end by 0 bases; junction bases not matched to a gene: 5. The CDR3 runs to 14 residues. Per germline, CDR1 SGHRS and CDR2 YFSETQ. The chain's CDR3 is CASSGQPSTDTQYF. The DNA for the CDR3 is TGCGCCAGCTCGGGACAGCCCAGCACAGATACGCAGTATTTT.